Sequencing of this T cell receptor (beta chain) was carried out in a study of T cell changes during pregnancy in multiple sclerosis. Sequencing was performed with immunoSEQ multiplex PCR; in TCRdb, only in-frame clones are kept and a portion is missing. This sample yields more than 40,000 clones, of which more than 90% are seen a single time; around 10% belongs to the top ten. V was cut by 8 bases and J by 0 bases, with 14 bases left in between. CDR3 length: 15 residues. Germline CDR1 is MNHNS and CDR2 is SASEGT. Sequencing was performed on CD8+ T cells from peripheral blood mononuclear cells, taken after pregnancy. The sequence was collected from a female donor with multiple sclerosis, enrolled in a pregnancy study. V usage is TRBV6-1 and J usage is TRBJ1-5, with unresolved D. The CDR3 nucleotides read TGTGCCAGCGAACCGGCAGGATATAGCAATCAGCCCCAGCATTTT. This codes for CASEPAGYSNQPQHF.